These 21 T cell receptor beta chains originate from one sample sequenced in a study of T cells in Graves' hyperthyroidism and ophthalmopathy. The investigators amplified TCR beta CDR3 regions from RNA transcripts. The HTBI primer set was used in a first-round RT-PCR of the TCR CDR3. Each CDR3 protein gets one entry after TCRdb re-called the multiplex PCR reads with MiXCR. The repertoire holds roughly 520,000 distinct CDR3 sequences, with approximately 24% as singletons. Sequencing used blood. These receptors originate from a woman aged 25 to 39 with Graves' ophthalmopathy.

The chain links TRBV6-2 or TRBV6-3 to TRBJ1-2, with D possibly being TRBD1 (5 bases). The ends were cut back, 2 bases at V and 7 bases at J, with 20 bases in the middle. The CDR3 spans 16 residues. Germline CDR1 MNHEY, CDR2 SVGEGT. The CDR3 DNA reads TGTGCCAGCAGTTACGTTCCGGGGGGACTAACGTCTGGCTACACCTTC. Translated: CASSYVPGGLTSGYTF.

For this clonotype: Compared with germline, one end of the junction differs, possibly owing to a read error. V gene TRBV6-5 combines with J gene TRBJ1-1; no clear D. Germline-derived CDR1 and CDR2 are MNHEY and SVGAGI. This CDR3 has 16 residues. CDR3 in DNA: TGTGTCAGCTGTTACTCGAGGGCATTCATGAACACTGAAGCTTTCTTT. This codes for CVSCYSRAFMNTEAFF.

This clonotype was counted at least ten times. This chain uses TRBV6-6 with TRBJ1-5; D might be TRBD1 (6 bases). The CDR3 contains 18 residues. Trimming took 6 bases from V and 0 from J, leaving 21 bases between them. CDR1 is MNHNY, CDR2 SVGAGI, per germline (reference sequence). The CDR3 reads CASSPIEGQIYSNQPQHF. CDR3 coding DNA: TGTGCCAGCAGCCCTATCGAAGGACAGATTTATAGCAATCAGCCCCAGCATTTT.

Remarks on this clonotype: At one of its ends the junction is not consistent with the germline gene, which may arise from a read error. V usage is TRBV12-3 or TRBV12-4 and J usage is TRBJ2-4; TRBD1 aligns across 8 bases. The CDR3 sequence is 15 residues long. CDR3 sequence (DNA): TGTGCCAGCAGTTTAGGGGGGCAGGGGGCAGACATTAAGTACTTC. Protein sequence: CASSLGGQGADIKYF.

This clonotype has ten or more counts. The chain is built from TRBV20-1 and TRBJ1-2; D is unclear. The germline CDR1 and CDR2 sequences are DFQATT and SNEGSKA (reference sequence). Trimming removed 6 bases from V and 2 bases from J, with 13 bases in between. The CDR3 runs 13 residues. In nucleotides, the CDR3 is TGCAGTGCCTATGGGGTGGGAAACTATGGCTACACCTTC. Translating it yields CSAYGVGNYGYTF.

This clonotype was observed many times. This sequence joins TRBV12-3 or TRBV12-4 and TRBJ2-5; TRBD1 matches 9 bases. This CDR3 contains 12 residues. Germline trimming cut 8 bases from V and 5 bases from J; bases unmatched to any gene: 3. CDR3 sequence (DNA): TGTGCCAGCGGACAGGGGTTCGAGACCCAGTACTTC. It is translated as CASGQGFETQYF.

This clonotype showed up many times. The chain employs TRBV28 and TRBJ2-7; TRBD1 is a possible D gene (5 bases). Trimming removed 8 bases from V and 2 bases from J, with 13 bases in between. CDR1 is MDHEN, CDR2 SYDVKM, per germline. The CDR3 has 13 residues. The CDR3 region has the DNA TGTGCCAGCCAGACAGAGTTGCCCTACGAGCAGTACTTC. It yields the protein CASQTELPYEQYF.

Note on this clonotype: Possible read error: a much larger clone is one base away. This chain links TRBV10-3 with TRBJ2-7; 12 positions agree with TRBD1. The germline V gene encodes CDR1 ENHRY and CDR2 SYGVKD. The CDR3 has 15 residues. CDR3 sequence reads: CAIRAGTGGSDEQYF. The CDR3 coding sequence is TGTGCCATCAGAGCTGGGACAGGGGGCTCCGACGAGCAGTACTTC.

This clonotype was observed many times. The V gene is TRBV2, the J gene TRBJ1-2, with D maybe TRBD1 (5 bases). The CDR3 contains 13 residues. Trimming cost V 6 bases and J 4 bases, with 12 bases left between them. Germline lookup yields CDR1 SNHLY and CDR2 FYNNEI. CDR3 sequence reads: CASSGTVGYGYTF. CDR3 nucleotides: TGTGCCAGCAGCGGGACGGTGGGCTATGGCTACACCTTC.

This clonotype occurred many times. This chain uses TRBV6-1 with TRBJ2-3, with a weak D call TRBD2 (5 bases). CDR1 is MNHNS, CDR2 SASEGT, per germline. The V and J ends lost 6 bases and 7 bases respectively, with 17 bases between them. The CDR3 sequence is 14 residues long. The CDR3 reads CASRDWGNANTQYF. DNA for the CDR3: TGTGCCAGCAGGGACTGGGGAAACGCGAATACGCAGTATTTT.

This clonotype was seen many times. V is TRBV19 and J is TRBJ1-1, with D hard to call. V lost 3 bases to trimming and J lost 0 bases, with 11 bases between them. The germline V gene has CDR1 LNHDA and CDR2 SQIVND (reference sequence). There are 15 residues in the CDR3. This CDR3 is CASSMGGLMNTEAFF. CDR3 DNA sequence: TGTGCCAGTAGTATGGGAGGGTTAATGAACACTGAAGCTTTCTTT.

There are many counts of this clonotype. As DNA, the CDR3 is TGTGCCAGCAGCTTATGGACTAGCGTCCAAGAGACCCAGTACTTC. Translation: CASSLWTSVQETQYF. J is TRBJ2-5 and V is TRBV7-2; 9 bases fit TRBD2. The CDR3 has 15 residues. Germline CDR1 and CDR2: SGHTA and FQGNSA. Trimming removed 2 bases from V and 1 base from J; junction bases left unmatched: 2.

V gene TRBV12-3 or TRBV12-4 combines with J gene TRBJ2-5; 7 bases fit TRBD1. This CDR3 spans 17 amino acids. The V gene end was trimmed by 1 base and the J gene end by 5 bases; junction bases not matched to a gene: 13. In DNA form, the CDR3 reads TGTGCCAGCAGTTTAGGAAGACAGGGTGGATTCAGCGAGACCCAGTACTTC. It specifies CASSLGRQGGFSETQYF.

This clonotype was detected many times. The chain employs TRBV11-1 and TRBJ2-7, with 8 bases matching TRBD2. This CDR3 has 16 amino acids. The J segment lost 4 bases and the V segment lost 0 bases, leaving 8 bases of the junction unmatched. Per the germline V gene, CDR1 is SGHAT and CDR2 is FQDESV (reference sequence). CDR3 amino acids: CASSLAPWRGVYEQYF. Written as DNA, the CDR3 is TGTGCCAGCAGCTTAGCGCCATGGCGGGGGGTATACGAGCAGTACTTC.

This clonotype has ten or more counts. The chain links TRBV5-1 to TRBJ2-6; D remains unclear. Trimming removed 4 bases from V and 11 bases from J, with 13 bases in between. Germline lookup yields CDR1 SGHRS and CDR2 YFSETQ. The CDR3 loop spans 13 amino acids. CDR3: CASSPTPADVLTF. In nucleotides, the CDR3 is TGCGCCAGCAGCCCGACACCCGCAGACGTCCTGACTTTC.

This clonotype was observed a handful of times. V usage is TRBV15 and J usage is TRBJ2-2; D is perhaps TRBD2 (5 bases). V shed 2 bases and J shed 6 bases, with 10 bases lying between them. This CDR3 comprises 14 residues. Germline CDR1 is LNHNV and CDR2 is YYDKDF (reference sequence). The CDR3 nucleotides are TGTGCCACCAGCAGATCGGTCGGGGCCGGGGAGCTGTTTTTT. It encodes CATSRSVGAGELFF.

Of note for this clonotype: Since no conserved phenylalanine or tryptophan closes the CDR3, a read error is the likely cause. J is TRBJ1-3 and V is TRBV6-2 or TRBV6-3; D not certain. V was trimmed by 0 bases and J by 0 bases, leaving 6 bases between them. The germline V gene encodes CDR1 MNHEY and CDR2 SVGEGT. The CDR3 is 15 amino acids. The CDR3 loop is CASSYSERSGNTIYL. CDR3 sequence (DNA): TGTGCCAGCAGTTACTCCGAGCGCTCTGGAAACACCATATATTTG.

In this sample, this clonotype turned up many times. V usage is TRBV20-1 and J usage is TRBJ2-5; 9 bases agree with TRBD2. The germline gives CDR1 DFQATT, CDR2 SNEGSKA (reference sequence). The V gene end was trimmed by 0 bases and the J gene end by 4 bases; junction bases not matched to a gene: 3. The CDR3 covers 14 residues. CDR3 nucleotides: TGCAGTGCTAGAGAGCGGGGGGGCCCAGAGACCCAGTACTTC. This codes for CSARERGGPETQYF.

This clonotype was recorded at least ten times. This chain connects TRBV7-3 to TRBJ1-1; 10 bases agree with TRBD1. Germline-derived CDR1 and CDR2 are SGHTA and FQGTGA. V lost 1 base, J lost 0 bases, and 5 bases stayed unmatched. The CDR3 is made up of 17 amino acids. The CDR3 reads CASSLKGQGSLNTEAFF. The CDR3 nucleotides read TGTGCCAGCAGCTTAAAGGGACAGGGGAGCTTGAACACTGAAGCTTTCTTT.

This clonotype has a count of ten or more. The chain links TRBV6-2 or TRBV6-3 to TRBJ1-2; TRBD1 agrees at 7 bases. CDR1 and CDR2 from the germline V gene are MNHEY and SVGEGT. The CDR3 totals 13 residues. V gave up 6 bases and J gave up 5 bases; unmatched junction bases: 6. For the CDR3, the DNA is TGTGCCAGCAGACTTCGGGACAGATATGGCTACACCTTC. This encodes CASRLRDRYGYTF.

This clonotype has at least ten counts. The chain has TRBV4-1 and TRBJ1-2; D gene uncertain. V was pared by 4 bases and J by 6 bases, with 12 bases between. CDR1 is MGHRA, CDR2 YSYEKL, per germline. The CDR3 sequence is 13 residues long. The CDR3 sequence is CASSPPGANGYTF. As DNA, the CDR3 is TGCGCCAGCAGCCCCCCTGGCGCGAATGGCTACACCTTC.